This TCR beta chain was recovered during a study of T cells in Graves' hyperthyroidism and ophthalmopathy. In its sample, this clonotype was seen many times. It was RNA transcripts that yielded the amplified TCR beta CDR3 regions. First-round RT-PCR with HTBI primers amplified the TCR CDR3 region. TCRdb used MiXCR to reprocess the multiplex PCR reads, holding one entry per CDR3 protein. The sample shows hundreds of thousands of distinct CDR3 sequences, over 15% of them seen only once. Germline-derived CDR1 and CDR2 are KGHDR and SFDVKD. This CDR3 contains 19 residues. The junction had 10 bases not matched to a gene; V was cut back by 4 bases and J by 1 base.

The receptor's source is a young woman with Graves' hyperthyroidism. The rearrangement joins TRBV24-1 to TRBJ2-3, with 13 nucleotides matching TRBD2. Sequencing was performed on blood. CDR3 residues: CATSDPTSGRPSGTDTQYF. In DNA form, the CDR3 reads TGTGCCACCAGTGACCCGACTAGCGGGAGGCCCTCGGGCACAGATACGCAGTATTTT.